This entry lists 29 T cell receptor beta chains sequenced from one sample in a study of shared clonotypes between healthy human individuals. This table comes from immunoSEQ multiplex PCR, and its TCRdb copy is limited to in-frame clones, with some not included. This repertoire shows 2 million to 2.5 million clones, approximately 95% found once; its top ten account for roughly 0.36%. The source material was naive CD4+ T cells from PBMCs. As to subset: CD45RA+ positively selected. Receptor source: a man between 18 and 29 years old in good health. Some clones in this sample may be carry-over from other donors' samples.

V and J are TRBV30 and TRBJ1-4, with unresolved D. The CDR3 length is 16 residues. The germline V gene has CDR1 GTSNPN and CDR2 SVGIG (reference sequence). Trimming stripped 2 bases from V and 8 bases from J, with 21 bases between. Written as DNA, the CDR3 is TGTGCCTGGAGTTTGAACCTTGGACCGCCGGAGGAAAAACTGTTTTTT. Its protein is CAWSLNLGPPEEKLFF.

The V and J genes are TRBV5-1 and TRBJ2-7; 7 nucleotides align to TRBD1. Germline CDR1 is SGHRS and CDR2 is YFSETQ. CDR3 size: 15 residues. Unmatched junction bases numbered 6, after V lost 0 bases and J lost 3 bases. In DNA form, the CDR3 reads TGCGCCAGCAGCTTGGCGCCGGGACAGAACTACGAGCAGTACTTC. Translation gives CASSLAPGQNYEQYF.

The chain is built from TRBV28 and TRBJ2-7; perhaps TRBD1 as D (6 bases). Germline CDR1 is MDHEN and CDR2 is SYDVKM. V gave up 9 bases and J gave up 3 bases, with 18 bases separating them. This CDR3 region has 14 residues. CDR3 DNA: TGTGCCAGTAAGGGGCAGGGGATAATCTACGAGCAGTACTTC. Its protein is CASKGQGIIYEQYF.

The chain couples TRBV5-1 to TRBJ2-1; 10 bases fit TRBD2. V was clipped by 0 bases and J by 7 bases; unmatched bases: 28. Looked up from germline, CDR1 is SGHRS and CDR2 is YFSETQ. This CDR3 is built from 23 residues. The CDR3 sequence is CASSLAPGGPLSTGTSVLNEQFF. CDR3 nucleotides: TGCGCCAGCAGCTTGGCGCCAGGGGGGCCCTTAAGCACCGGGACTAGCGTATTGAATGAGCAGTTCTTC.

Worth noting for this clone: In the same sample, other DNA sequences code for this CDR3. V usage is TRBV19 and J usage is TRBJ2-7; D is perhaps TRBD2 (6 bases). V shed 2 bases and J shed 0 bases, with 8 bases lying between them. The CDR3 sequence is 14 residues long. Germline CDR1 and CDR2: LNHDA and SQIVND (reference sequence). CDR3 in amino acids: CASSILGSSYEQYF. The DNA of the CDR3 is TGTGCCAGTAGTATACTCGGGAGCTCCTACGAGCAGTACTTC.

The J gene is TRBJ2-5, the V gene TRBV25-1, with 7 bases that match TRBD1. The J call may not be correct, given that the DNA end is closer to TRBJ2-7. The CDR3 spans 13 residues. Looked up from germline, CDR1 is MGHDK and CDR2 is SYGVNS. CDR3: CASSEQGAYEQYF. The DNA for the CDR3 is TGTGCCAGCAGTGAACAGGGGGCCTACGAGCAGTACTTC.

The V and J genes are TRBV2 and TRBJ1-2, with 8 nucleotides matching TRBD1. The CDR3 extends over 14 amino acids. Germline V gene lookup returns CDR1 SNHLY and CDR2 FYNNEI. Germline trimming cut 3 bases from V and 4 bases from J; bases unmatched to any gene: 4. The CDR3 sequence: CASSDPGQGYGYTF. The CDR3 coding sequence is TGTGCCAGCAGTGACCCAGGACAGGGCTATGGCTACACCTTC.

On this clone: Other DNA sequences of this sample code for an identical CDR3. The chain has TRBV28 and TRBJ1-2, with no clear D. The CDR3 is made up of 11 amino acids. V was cut by 5 bases and J by 5 bases, with 6 bases left in between. The germline V gene has CDR1 MDHEN and CDR2 SYDVKM. CDR3 residues: CASSLYYGYTF. The CDR3 nucleotides read TGTGCCAGCAGTCTCTATTATGGCTACACCTTC.

The chain recombines TRBV18 with TRBJ2-2; D is possibly TRBD1 (5 bases). This CDR3 comprises 14 residues. Germline CDR1 reads KGHSH; CDR2 reads LQKENI. Trimming pared 3 bases from V and 6 bases from J, leaving 11 bases between. The CDR3 nucleotides read TGTGCCAGCTCACCGCTGGACATCCCCGGGGAGCTGTTTTTT. Encoded protein: CASSPLDIPGELFF.

The V gene is TRBV18, the J gene TRBJ1-1, with D possibly being TRBD1 (6 bases). The germline CDR1 and CDR2 sequences are KGHSH and LQKENI. V was clipped by 0 bases and J by 0 bases, with 17 bases between them. CDR3 length equals 18 residues. This chain's CDR3 is CASSPPIGMGHLNTEAFF. Written as DNA, the CDR3 is TGTGCCAGCTCACCACCTATTGGAATGGGACACTTGAACACTGAAGCTTTCTTT.

This clone was seen only a few times. The rearrangement links TRBV6-1 to TRBJ1-2; 10 bases line up with TRBD1. The V gene's germline CDR1 is MNHNS and CDR2 SASEGT. V gave up 4 bases and J gave up 9 bases; unmatched junction bases: 2. This CDR3 comprises 12 residues. Here the CDR3 reads CASSGQGASYTF. Here the CDR3 DNA reads TGTGCCAGCAGTGGACAGGGGGCGAGCTACACCTTC.

The chain's CDR3 is CASSLRGPGINSPLHF. The CDR3 nucleotides read TGTGCCAGCAGCTTAAGGGGACCAGGGATCAATTCACCCCTCCACTTT. The gene calls are TRBV7-2 and TRBJ1-6, with D perhaps matching TRBD1 (5 bases). Germline CDR1 SGHTA, CDR2 FQGNSA. Trimming stripped 2 bases from V and 7 bases from J, with 15 bases between. The CDR3 loop spans 16 amino acids.

The chain employs TRBV6-6 and TRBJ1-1, with TRBD1 matching 8 bases. From germline, CDR1 is MNHNY and CDR2 SVGAGI (reference sequence). CDR3 size: 15 residues. Trimming at V came to 6 bases and at J to 5 bases, leaving 11 bases not matched to a gene. The CDR3 protein is CASSSPNRGMTEAFF. The CDR3 nucleotides read TGTGCCAGCAGCTCCCCGAACAGGGGGATGACTGAAGCTTTCTTT.

The chain combines TRBV9 with TRBJ1-2; 10 bases are a match to TRBD1. This CDR3 contains 16 residues. Germline V lookup: CDR1 SGDLS, CDR2 YYNGEE. V shed 0 bases and J 3 bases; nucleotides not matched to a gene: 5. The chain's CDR3 is CASSVARDRGDYGYTF. The CDR3 DNA reads as TGTGCCAGCAGCGTAGCTAGGGACAGGGGCGACTATGGCTACACCTTC. The full variable domain, in which reference TRBV9 and TRBJ1-2 provide the parts outside the CDR3, is DSGVTQTPKHLITATGQRVTLRCSPRSGDLSVYWYQQSLDQGLQFLIQYYNGEERAKGNILERFSAQQFPDLHSELNLSSLELGDSALYFCASSVARDRGDYGYTFGSGTRLTVV.

This sequence joins TRBV27 and TRBJ2-3; TRBD1 matches at 8 bases. Germline values: CDR1 MNHEY, CDR2 SMNVEV (reference sequence). The CDR3 runs 15 residues. V trimming: 5 bases; J trimming: 9 bases; junction bases outside the gene matches: 13. The CDR3, as DNA: TGTGCCAGCAGTCCTCGCCCTCGGACAGGGATGACGCAGTATTTT. This translates into CASSPRPRTGMTQYF.

V gene TRBV7-6 combines with J gene TRBJ1-4; no definite D call. V was trimmed by 5 bases and J by 0 bases, leaving 10 bases between them. There are 15 residues in the CDR3. Germline CDR1 reads SGHVS; CDR2 reads FNYEAQ. CDR3 bases: TGTGCCAGCAGCAAACAGAGTGCAACTAATGAAAAACTGTTTTTT. Translated, it gives CASSKQSATNEKLFF.

The rearrangement uses TRBV5-5 and TRBJ2-5; maybe TRBD1 (7 bases). In germline, CDR1 is SGHKS, CDR2 YYEKEE (reference sequence). There are 16 residues in the CDR3. Trimming stripped 2 bases from V and 2 bases from J, with 16 bases between. CDR3 in DNA: TGTGCCAGCAGCTTTTTGGCGGGACAGATACAAGAGACCCAGTACTTC. It is translated as CASSFLAGQIQETQYF. Variable domain in full (rest from reference TRBV5-5 and TRBJ2-5): DAGVTQSPTHLIKTRGQQVTLRCSPISGHKSVSWYQQVLGQGPQFIFQYYEKEERGRGNFPDRFSARQFPNYSSELNVNALLLGDSALYLCASSFLAGQIQETQYFGPGTRLLVL.

This clone is a singleton in its sample. J is TRBJ2-7 and V is TRBV28; 7 bases agree with TRBD1. J lost 2 bases, V lost 4 bases, and 8 bases had no gene match. Germline V gene lookup returns CDR1 MDHEN and CDR2 SYDVKM. This CDR3 comprises 15 residues. CDR3 DNA: TGTGCCAGCAGTTCGACAGGGAAAAGGCCCTACGAGCAGTACTTC. It specifies CASSSTGKRPYEQYF.

This chain uses TRBV5-4 with TRBJ2-3, with D possibly matching TRBD2 (5 bases). Trimming stripped 4 bases from V and 3 bases from J, with 18 bases between. This CDR3 has 16 amino acids. Looked up from germline, CDR1 is SGHNT and CDR2 is YYREEE (reference sequence). This CDR3 reads CASSPAGPTGTDTQYF. The CDR3 DNA follows: TGTGCCAGCAGCCCCGCGGGTCCGACGGGTACAGATACGCAGTATTTT.

J is TRBJ2-3 and V is TRBV11-3, with 7 nucleotides matching TRBD1. This CDR3 spans 15 amino acids. With V trimmed by 5 bases and J by 1 base, 6 bases remained unmatched. The germline V gene encodes CDR1 SGHNT and CDR2 YENEEA. CDR3 residues: CASSRGGAGTDTQYF. In DNA form, the CDR3 reads TGTGCCAGCAGCCGAGGGGGCGCGGGCACAGATACGCAGTATTTT.

The rearrangement links TRBV6-5 to TRBJ2-3; TRBD1 agrees at 7 bases. Germline V gene lookup returns CDR1 MNHEY and CDR2 SVGAGI. The CDR3 totals 13 residues. The V and J ends lost 10 bases and 5 bases, in that order; junction bases with no gene match: 9. CDR3 sequence (DNA): TGTGCCACCGCGGACAGGAGTCGAGATACGCAGTATTTT. Its translation is CATADRSRDTQYF.

Turning to this clone: The same CDR3 can be traced to other DNA sequences in this sample. The J gene is TRBJ2-7, the V gene TRBV28; 8 bases match TRBD2. The CDR3 covers 15 residues. V lost 6 bases to trimming and J lost 5 bases; unmatched junction nucleotides: 12. CDR1 is MDHEN and CDR2 is SYDVKM in the germline V gene. CDR3 DNA: TGTGCCAGCAGCCCCCCGGGGGGGGGTGGCCACGAGCAGTACTTC. Translation: CASSPPGGGGHEQYF.

The chain carries TRBV11-3 and TRBJ2-2; unclear D gene. The CDR3 is 15 residues long. V shed 5 bases and J shed 0 bases, with 10 bases lying between them. Germline loops: CDR1 SGHNT, CDR2 YENEEA. This CDR3 reads CASSAAAANTGELFF. In DNA form, the CDR3 reads TGTGCCAGCAGCGCGGCGGCCGCGAACACCGGGGAGCTGTTTTTT.

V is TRBV11-3 and J is TRBJ2-3, with D perhaps TRBD1 or TRBD2 (5 bases each). V lost 2 bases and J 1 base, leaving 10 bases between the germline ends. CDR1 SGHNT and CDR2 YENEEA come from the germline V gene. The CDR3 is made up of 15 amino acids. CDR3 sequence: CASSLSGRGTDTQYF. DNA for the CDR3: TGTGCCAGCAGCTTAAGCGGCAGGGGCACAGATACGCAGTATTTT.

J is TRBJ1-5 and V is TRBV28, with 10 bases aligning to TRBD1. This CDR3 is built from 16 residues. Trimming at V came to 6 bases and at J to 7 bases, leaving 12 bases not matched to a gene. CDR1 MDHEN and CDR2 SYDVKM come from the germline V gene. This CDR3 reads CASREGGQGRWQPQHF. The CDR3 bases are TGTGCCAGCAGGGAAGGGGGACAGGGGAGATGGCAGCCCCAGCATTTT.

The chain carries TRBV5-4 and TRBJ1-2; tentative D call: TRBD1 (6 bases). This CDR3 contains 15 residues. V shed 3 bases and J shed 0 bases, with 12 bases lying between them. The V gene's germline CDR1 is SGHNT and CDR2 YYREEE (reference sequence). CDR3 bases: TGTGCCAGCAGCTCCGGGGGGGCTGCTAACTATGGCTACACCTTC. The encoded protein is CASSSGGAANYGYTF.

The CDR3 nucleotides are TGTGCCAGCAGCCCCCAACTAGACAGGGACACTGAAGCTTTCTTT. It codes for CASSPQLDRDTEAFF. The chain joins TRBV5-5 to TRBJ1-1; TRBD1 matches 7 bases. V shed 4 bases, J shed 3 bases, and the junction held 9 bases outside the gene matches. Germline V lookup: CDR1 SGHKS, CDR2 YYEKEE (reference sequence). The CDR3 runs 15 residues.

This clone was detected once. The chain has TRBV10-3 and TRBJ2-3, with D perhaps TRBD1 (6 bases). The CDR3 is 13 residues long. V was shortened by 5 bases and J by 4 bases, with 10 bases between the two germline ends. The germline CDR1 and CDR2 sequences are ENHRY and SYGVKD. The CDR3 nucleotides read TGTGCCATCAGTAAACAGGGAGCAGATACGCAGTATTTT. Encoded protein: CAISKQGADTQYF.

This sequence joins TRBV29-1 and TRBJ1-1, with D possibly TRBD1 on 6 matching bases. Per germline, CDR1 SQVTM and CDR2 ANQGSEA. The CDR3 sequence is 14 residues long. Trimming shortened V by 4 bases and J by 3 bases, and 15 bases separated the two germline ends. CDR3 DNA sequence: TGCAGCGTTGGTGGAGAACAGGGTTACACTGAAGCTTTCTTT. It is translated as CSVGGEQGYTEAFF. Full variable domain (missing parts from reference TRBV29-1 and TRBJ1-1): SAVISQKPSRDICQRGTSLTIQCQVDSQVTMMFWYRQQPGQSLTLIATANQGSEATYESGFVIDKFPISRPNLTFSTLTVSNMSPEDSSIYLCSVGGEQGYTEAFFGQGTRLTVV.